What follows describes a single TCR beta chain. This sample was included in a study of blood T cell repertoires in COVID-19. Study summary: COVID-19 samples collected from the United States, Italy and Spain covered acute and convalescent phases. The analysed material was cDNA or gDNA that came from T cells, B-cell-depleted T cells, or PBMCs.

Per the original methods: From reference gene primer amplification, estimates of nucleated cell counts were derived. The protocol was immunoSEQ multiplex PCR, while the TCRdb copy is restricted to in-frame clones and leaves out a portion. Clone size and V and J calls were adopted from that table, with D and trimming inferred from the DNA. The sample lists some 320,000 clones; roughly 91% were seen once. Seattle's enrolled individuals joined amid active infection and were then monitored longitudinally. The receptor comes from a woman in her 30s with COVID-19, enrolled during active disease. The specimen sequenced was peripheral blood.

CDR3 sequence: CASSLAVLQTGAFF. The CDR3 DNA follows: TGTGCCAGCAGCTTGGCGGTATTACAGACGGGGGCTTTCTTT. The chain has TRBV5-6 and TRBJ1-1; D is uncertain. Germline-derived CDR1 and CDR2 are SGHDT and YYEEEE. The CDR3 runs to 14 residues. V lost 0 bases, J lost 11 bases, and 17 bases lay in between. The variable domain in full, completed from reference TRBV5-6 and TRBJ1-1, reads DAGVTQSPTHLIKTRGQQVTLRCSPKSGHDTVSWYQQALGQGPQFIFQYYEEEERQRGNFPDRFSGHQFPNYSSELNVNALLLGDSALYLCASSLAVLQTGAFFGQGTRLTVV.